The sample holds a few counts of the clone carrying this TCR beta chain. What it binds is not known. The sample comes from a study of blood T cells in healthy people across ages. Study as a whole: Per every two T cells, about one barcoded beta molecule was captured by template switching.

Study-level findings and limits: Per million T cells, TCR beta diversity dropped about linearly as age rose. Estimated diversity that came from one million T cells was considered an underestimate.

A second PCR of about 6 to 12 cycles used a sample-barcoded 5' primer and a J-beta primer mix. A single record per CDR3 protein comes from TCRdb applying MiXCR to the 5' RACE reads. The table records approximately 800,000 distinct CDR3 sequences, more than 35% of them present only once. Samples each yielded at least 6 micrograms of total RNA. The TCR sequence derives from an elderly man in good health. Sequenced material: blood.

DNA of the CDR3: TGTGCCACCAGTGTATCCGATGCTAATGAGCAGTTCTTC. Protein product: CATSVSDANEQFF. The rearrangement uses TRBV24-1 and TRBJ2-1; no clear D gene. Germline assignment: CDR1 KGHDR and CDR2 SFDVKD. The CDR3 has 13 amino acids. The ends were cut back, 5 bases at V and 7 bases at J, with 11 bases in the middle.